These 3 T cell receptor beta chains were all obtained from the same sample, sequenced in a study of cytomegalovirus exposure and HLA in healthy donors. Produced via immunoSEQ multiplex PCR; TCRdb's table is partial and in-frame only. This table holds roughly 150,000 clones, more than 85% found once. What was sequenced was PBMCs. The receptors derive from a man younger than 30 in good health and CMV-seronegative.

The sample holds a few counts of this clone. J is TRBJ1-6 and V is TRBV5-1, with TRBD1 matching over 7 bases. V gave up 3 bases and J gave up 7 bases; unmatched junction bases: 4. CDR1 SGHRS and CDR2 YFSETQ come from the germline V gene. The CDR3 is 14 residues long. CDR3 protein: CASSSGQENSPLHF. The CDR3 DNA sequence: TGCGCCAGCAGCTCCGGACAGGAGAATTCACCCCTCCACTTT. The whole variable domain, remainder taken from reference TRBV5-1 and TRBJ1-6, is KAGVTQTPRYLIKTRGQQVTLSCSPISGHRSVSWYQQTPGQGLQFLFEYFSETQRNKGNFPGRFSGRQFSNSRSEMNVSTLELGDSALYLCASSSGQENSPLHFGNGTRLTVT.

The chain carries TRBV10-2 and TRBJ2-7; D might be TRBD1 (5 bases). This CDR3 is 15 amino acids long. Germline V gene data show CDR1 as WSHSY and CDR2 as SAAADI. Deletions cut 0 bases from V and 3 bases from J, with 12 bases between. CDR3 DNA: TGCGCCAGCAGTGAGTCGGGCAGGGCGAACTACGAGCAGTACGTC. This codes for CASSESGRANYEQYV.

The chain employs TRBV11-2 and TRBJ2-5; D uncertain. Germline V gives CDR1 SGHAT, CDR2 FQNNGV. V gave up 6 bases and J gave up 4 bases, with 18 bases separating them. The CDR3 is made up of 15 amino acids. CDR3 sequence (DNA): TGTGCCAGCAGACCCCTAGGAGCTACTGGAGAGACCCAGTACTTC. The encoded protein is CASRPLGATGETQYF.